The present T cell receptor beta chain was sequenced within a study of blood T cells in healthy people across ages. General study findings and limits: A strong correlation between TCR beta diversity and naive T cell percentage was seen. It was held that the diversity estimates obtained from one million T cells were underestimates.

The V segment lost 0 bases and the J segment 4 bases; nucleotides outside the gene matches: 9. The CDR3 runs 17 residues. Looked up from germline, CDR1 is DFQATT and CDR2 is SNEGSKA (reference sequence). This clonotype was seen a handful of times. Antigen: not known. Primed by a sample-barcoded 5' primer and a J-beta primer mix, a second PCR proceeded for roughly 7 to 11 cycles. No fewer than 3 million CDR3-containing paired-end reads came from each sample. TCRdb reprocessed the 5' RACE reads with MiXCR, giving one entry per CDR3 protein. The sample comprises around 990,000 distinct CDR3 sequences, approximately 38% of which are singletons, and approximately 14% rests with the top ten.

Sequencing was performed on blood. The receptor's source is a man aged 18 to 29 in good health. The chain employs TRBV20-1 and TRBJ2-1; 10 nucleotides line up with TRBD2. The CDR3 is CSARDDVLAGPYNEQFF. CDR3 DNA: TGCAGTGCTAGAGACGACGTACTAGCGGGGCCATACAATGAGCAGTTCTTC.